This T cell receptor beta chain was sequenced in a study of CD8+CD57+ T cells in acquired aplastic anemia. Whole-study context: Isolated CD4+ and CD8+ cells, once sorted, yielded DNA averaging about 3 ug. Study-level points and caveats: Common to patients and controls were about 31 CD8+ CDR3 sequences. Controls did not differ significantly from patients in CD8+ Simpson's diversity.

V was cut by 5 bases and J by 7 bases, with 17 bases left in between. CDR1 is SEHNR and CDR2 is FQNEAQ in the germline V gene (reference sequence). The CDR3 is 14 amino acids. Template material for TCR beta VDJ and CDR3 profiling consisted of genomic DNA. From the reads, TCRdb called clonotypes with MiXCR, one entry per CDR3 protein. The sample holds 150,000 to 200,000 distinct CDR3 sequences, 64% seen once. Note on this clonotype: Its antigen is not identified.

The sequence was obtained from a human donor with severe aplastic anemia or a healthy control (not recorded which). Sample: sorted CD4+, CD8+, or CD8+CD57+ T cells (not recorded which) from PBMCs. V usage is TRBV7-9 and J usage is TRBJ2-5; perhaps TRBD2 as D (5 bases). In DNA form, the CDR3 reads TGTGCCAGCAGCCAAGATTGGCCCGCGGGGACCCAGTACTTC. This encodes CASSQDWPAGTQYF.